This TCR beta chain was captured in a study of chemoradiotherapy in HPV16-positive cancers. The V and J ends lost 1 base and 5 bases respectively, with 17 bases between them. Looked up from germline, CDR1 is MGHRA and CDR2 is YSYEKL. The CDR3 runs to 16 residues. Clones were sequenced by immunoSEQ multiplex PCR, and TCRdb holds only the in-frame ones, with some missing. Of tens of thousands of clones listed, 84% are singletons. This chain joins TRBV4-1 and TRBJ1-2, with a tentative D call TRBD1 (5 bases). The TCR sequence derives from a human donor with HPV-associated anogenital cancer. Sample: blood, taken from a patient who underwent chemoradiotherapy. CDR3 DNA sequence: TGCGCCAGCAGCCAAGGGCAGGGCCTCGTTCGGTATGGCTACACCTTC. It is translated as CASSQGQGLVRYGYTF.